This TCR beta chain derives from a study of blood T cells in healthy people across ages. As for the study in general: About one barcoded beta molecule per two T cells came from capture by template switching.

Alongside a J-beta primer mix, a sample-barcoded 5' primer served in a second PCR lasting 7 to 11 cycles. Every molecule of cDNA carried a tag from a template-switch adaptor with 12 random nucleotides. TCRdb fed the 5' RACE reads into MiXCR, producing one record per CDR3 protein. Of about 1.8 million distinct CDR3 sequences listed, roughly 49% are singletons. The CDR3 is 14 residues long. Per germline, CDR1 LNHNV and CDR2 YYDKDF (reference sequence). Notes on this clonotype: A junction boundary mismatches the germline segment, possibly from a read error.

Ranging in age from about 6 to 100, the donors were healthy Caucasian individuals from Russia. The chain couples TRBV15 to TRBJ2-3; D perhaps matches TRBD1 (5 bases). The sample comprised blood. This sequence was found in a woman between 35 and 50 years old in good health. CDR3 residues: CTTSRETGTDTQYF. Here the CDR3 DNA reads TGTACCACCAGCAGAGAGACAGGCACAGATACGCAGTATTTT.